This is a list of T cell receptor beta chains from one sample in a study of cytomegalovirus exposure and HLA in healthy donors. Sequenced by immunoSEQ multiplex PCR; TCRdb stores in-frame clones only, minus some. Across about 72,000 clones, the top ten clones capture roughly an eighth of the sample. Sequencing was carried out using PBMCs. These receptors were taken from a man in his fifties or sixties in good health and CMV-seropositive. The CDR3 runs from the conserved cysteine through the conserved F or W. Fields, in order: J gene, V gene, D gene, CDR3 protein, CDR3 DNA. A D gene is named only where the DNA matches it firmly.

j_gene: TRBJ1-3; v_gene: TRBV6-1; d_gene: .; CDR3aa: CASSEFPRDTIYF; CDR3nt: TGTGCCAGCAGTGAATTCCCTCGTGACACCATATATTTT
j_gene: TRBJ2-3; v_gene: TRBV5-1; d_gene: TRBD2; CDR3aa: CASSLLAGEGTDTQYF; CDR3nt: TGCGCCAGCAGCTTGCTAGCGGGAGAGGGGACAGATACGCAGTATTTT
j_gene: TRBJ2-2; v_gene: TRBV7-8; d_gene: .; CDR3aa: CASSHSNIPGQGGTGELFF; CDR3nt: TGTGCCAGCAGCCATAGTAATATACCGGGACAAGGGGGAACCGGGGAGCTGTTTTTT
j_gene: TRBJ2-3; v_gene: TRBV19; d_gene: TRBD2; CDR3aa: CASRSTSGAEDTQYF; CDR3nt: TGTGCCAGTAGATCGACTAGCGGGGCGGAAGATACGCAGTATTTT
j_gene: TRBJ1-1; v_gene: TRBV29-1; d_gene: .; CDR3aa: CSAYPGVSTEAFF; CDR3nt: TGCAGCGCTTATCCAGGGGTATCCACTGAAGCTTTCTTT
j_gene: TRBJ2-5; v_gene: TRBV19; d_gene: .; CDR3aa: CASSGRVVETQYF; CDR3nt: TGTGCCAGTAGTGGGCGGGTGGTTGAGACCCAGTACTTC
j_gene: TRBJ1-2; v_gene: TRBV6-5; d_gene: TRBD1; CDR3aa: CASSTGQGSYGYTF; CDR3nt: TGTGCCAGCAGCACGGGACAGGGCTCCTATGGCTACACCTTC
j_gene: TRBJ2-1; v_gene: TRBV6-1; d_gene: .; CDR3aa: CASSAHGGLNEQFF; CDR3nt: TGTGCCAGCAGTGCGCATGGTGGCTTGAATGAGCAGTTCTTC
j_gene: TRBJ1-2; v_gene: TRBV4-1; d_gene: .; CDR3aa: CASSHRQIPNYGYTF; CDR3nt: TGCGCCAGCAGCCATAGACAGATTCCTAACTATGGCTACACCTTC
j_gene: TRBJ2-1; v_gene: TRBV29-1; d_gene: .; CDR3aa: CSVGVSGGGDEQFF; CDR3nt: TGCAGCGTTGGGGTTAGCGGAGGGGGGGATGAGCAGTTCTTC
j_gene: TRBJ2-7; v_gene: TRBV19; d_gene: TRBD2; CDR3aa: CASSLALAGVWPYEQYF; CDR3nt: TGTGCCAGTAGTTTAGCTCTAGCGGGAGTTTGGCCCTACGAGCAGTACTTC
j_gene: TRBJ1-3; v_gene: TRBV6-5; d_gene: .; CDR3aa: CASSPTGNTIYF; CDR3nt: TGTGCCAGCAGCCCAACTGGAAACACCATATATTTT
j_gene: TRBJ1-2; v_gene: TRBV10-3; d_gene: TRBD1; CDR3aa: CAISAGAGGNYGYTF; CDR3nt: TGTGCCATCAGTGCAGGGGCAGGGGGTAACTATGGCTACACCTTC
j_gene: TRBJ2-1; v_gene: TRBV5-6; d_gene: TRBD1; CDR3aa: CASSQRTGRYNEQFF; CDR3nt: TGTGCCAGCAGCCAGCGGACAGGGCGCTACAATGAGCAGTTCTTC
j_gene: TRBJ2-3; v_gene: TRBV5-1; d_gene: .; CDR3aa: CASSLGGLKDTQYF; CDR3nt: TGCGCCAGCAGCTTGGGCGGCTTAAAAGATACGCAGTATTTT
j_gene: TRBJ2-3; v_gene: TRBV9; d_gene: .; CDR3aa: CASSPSGWRTDTQYF; CDR3nt: TGTGCCAGCAGCCCCTCAGGGTGGAGAACAGATACGCAGTATTTT
j_gene: TRBJ2-5; v_gene: TRBV7-2; d_gene: TRBD1; CDR3aa: CASSPGQGETQYF; CDR3nt: TGTGCCAGCAGCCCAGGACAGGGAGAGACCCAGTACTTC
j_gene: TRBJ1-1; v_gene: TRBV13; d_gene: .; CDR3aa: CASSPNLNTEAFF; CDR3nt: TGTGCCAGCAGCCCAAATCTGAACACTGAAGCTTTCTTT
j_gene: TRBJ2-5; v_gene: TRBV5-5; d_gene: .; CDR3aa: CASSLAVLQETQYF; CDR3nt: TGTGCCAGCAGCTTGGCGGTTCTTCAAGAGACCCAGTACTTC
j_gene: TRBJ1-2; v_gene: TRBV6-5; d_gene: .; CDR3aa: CASRLTGDYGYTF; CDR3nt: TGTGCCAGCAGGTTAACAGGCGACTATGGCTACACCTTC
j_gene: TRBJ1-1; v_gene: TRBV7-2; d_gene: TRBD1; CDR3aa: CASVKPGQGATEAFF; CDR3nt: TGTGCCAGCGTCAAACCGGGACAGGGGGCCACTGAAGCTTTCTTT
j_gene: TRBJ1-2; v_gene: TRBV30; d_gene: .; CDR3aa: CAWLPRRTAFSANYGYTF; CDR3nt: TGTGCCTGGCTCCCTAGGAGGACAGCGTTTTCAGCTAACTATGGCTACACCTTC
j_gene: TRBJ2-2; v_gene: TRBV5-1; d_gene: TRBD1; CDR3aa: CASSWGGTGDNTGELFF; CDR3nt: TGCGCCAGCAGCTGGGGAGGGACAGGGGACAACACCGGGGAGCTGTTTTTT
j_gene: TRBJ2-7; v_gene: TRBV18; d_gene: .; CDR3aa: CASSPGGGYNEQYF; CDR3nt: TGTGCCAGCTCACCGGGGGGGGGCTACAACGAGCAGTACTTC
j_gene: TRBJ2-3; v_gene: TRBV19; d_gene: .; CDR3aa: CASSTGYRTDTQYF; CDR3nt: TGTGCCAGTAGTACAGGCTACCGCACAGATACGCAGTATTTT
j_gene: TRBJ2-2; v_gene: TRBV4-2; d_gene: TRBD2; CDR3aa: CASSQDPPAGGPTGELFF; CDR3nt: TGTGCCAGCAGCCAAGATCCCCCGGCGGGAGGACCCACCGGGGAGCTGTTTTTT
j_gene: TRBJ2-3; v_gene: TRBV5-6; d_gene: .; CDR3aa: CASSLKLFTDTQYF; CDR3nt: TGTGCCAGCAGCTTGAAACTTTTCACAGATACGCAGTATTTT
j_gene: TRBJ1-2; v_gene: TRBV4-1; d_gene: .; CDR3aa: CASSGQHYGYTF; CDR3nt: TGCGCCAGCTCAGGACAGCACTATGGCTACACCTTC
j_gene: TRBJ1-2; v_gene: TRBV6-1; d_gene: TRBD1; CDR3aa: CASSGRQGAGYGYTF; CDR3nt: TGTGCCAGCAGTGGTAGACAGGGGGCCGGCTATGGCTACACCTTC
j_gene: TRBJ2-1; v_gene: TRBV7-8; d_gene: TRBD2; CDR3aa: CASSLAGGASGRLEQFF; CDR3nt: TGTGCCAGCAGCTTAGCGGGGGGTGCTAGCGGGAGGCTTGAGCAGTTCTTC
j_gene: TRBJ1-2; v_gene: TRBV5-1; d_gene: TRBD1; CDR3aa: CASSAGQGGRGYTF; CDR3nt: TGCGCCAGCAGCGCGGGACAGGGGGGGAGAGGCTACACCTTC
j_gene: TRBJ1-4; v_gene: TRBV5-8; d_gene: .; CDR3aa: CASSLGQGDEKLFF; CDR3nt: TGTGCCAGCAGCCTGGGGCAGGGTGATGAAAAACTGTTTTTT
j_gene: TRBJ2-7; v_gene: TRBV11-2; d_gene: TRBD2; CDR3aa: CASSLTRGGADAYEQYF; CDR3nt: TGTGCCAGCAGCCTTACGCGCGGGGGGGCAGACGCCTACGAGCAGTACTTC
j_gene: TRBJ1-3; v_gene: TRBV5-6; d_gene: .; CDR3aa: CASSSLKIQDTIYF; CDR3nt: TGTGCCAGCAGCTCCTTGAAAATTCAGGACACCATATATTTT
j_gene: TRBJ2-7; v_gene: TRBV5-1; d_gene: .; CDR3aa: CASSQPDGYEQYF; CDR3nt: TGCGCCAGCAGCCAGCCAGACGGGTACGAGCAGTACTTC
j_gene: TRBJ2-7; v_gene: TRBV29-1; d_gene: TRBD1; CDR3aa: CSVEDTGQGNEQYF; CDR3nt: TGCAGCGTTGAAGATACGGGACAGGGGAACGAGCAGTACTTC
j_gene: TRBJ2-5; v_gene: TRBV6-1; d_gene: TRBD1; CDR3aa: CASRARQGTETQYF; CDR3nt: TGTGCCAGCAGAGCCAGACAGGGCACGGAGACCCAGTACTTC
j_gene: TRBJ2-2; v_gene: TRBV6-1; d_gene: .; CDR3aa: CASSTQGYTGELFF; CDR3nt: TGTGCCAGCAGTACACAGGGCTACACCGGGGAGCTGTTTTTT
j_gene: TRBJ2-3; v_gene: TRBV15; d_gene: TRBD2; CDR3aa: CATSRARASGTLDTQYF; CDR3nt: TGTGCCACCAGCAGAGCGAGGGCTAGCGGAACCCTAGATACGCAGTATTTT
j_gene: TRBJ2-5; v_gene: TRBV4-1; d_gene: .; CDR3aa: CASSQDLRIGGRETQYF; CDR3nt: TGCGCCAGCAGCCAAGATCTAAGGATCGGAGGGAGGGAGACCCAGTACTTC
j_gene: TRBJ1-1; v_gene: TRBV7-2; d_gene: .; CDR3aa: CASSLEGFAFF; CDR3nt: TGTGCCAGCAGCTTAGAGGGGTTTGCTTTCTTT
j_gene: TRBJ1-1; v_gene: TRBV27; d_gene: TRBD1; CDR3aa: CASSPSGTELYTEAFF; CDR3nt: TGTGCCAGCAGTCCCTCCGGGACAGAATTATACACTGAAGCTTTCTTT